This T cell receptor (beta chain) came from a study of cytomegalovirus exposure and HLA in healthy donors. CDR3 size: 18 residues. Per germline, CDR1 LGHNA and CDR2 YSLEER. V shed 0 bases, J shed 5 bases, and the junction held 12 bases outside the gene matches. Use of 60 Vbeta and 13 Jbeta primers characterized the PCR. Sequencing was performed with immunoSEQ multiplex PCR; in TCRdb, only in-frame clones are kept and a portion is missing. The sample carries some 150,000 clones, roughly nine tenths recorded once. Healthy bone marrow donors supplied every sample. This sequence joins TRBV4-3 and TRBJ2-3; 9 bases line up with TRBD2. The receptor's source is a woman in her thirties in good health and CMV-seronegative. The sequenced sample consisted of PBMCs. CDR3 DNA: TGCGCCAGCAGCCAAGATAACGGCGGGGGGGTTGGTGTAGATACGCAGTATTTT. Protein: CASSQDNGGGVGVDTQYF.